Each of the 5 T cell receptor beta chains below was sequenced from the same sample in a study of OX40 agonist ivuxolimab in advanced cancers. Here immunoSEQ multiplex PCR was the method, and the copy in TCRdb shows in-frame clones only, minus some. The sample comprises over 55,000 clones, around 84% of which are singletons, and less than 9.5% rests with the top ten. The input for sequencing was CD4+ or CD8+ T cells sorted from blood, taken in a trial of the OX40 agonist ivuxolimab. These receptors all come from an adult with an advanced solid tumor such as melanoma, head and neck, liver or kidney cancer.

J is TRBJ2-5 and V is TRBV2; 13 bases line up with TRBD2. The CDR3 loop spans 19 amino acids. Trimming at V came to 7 bases and at J to 5 bases, leaving 19 bases not matched to a gene. The germline gives CDR1 SNHLY, CDR2 FYNNEI. The CDR3 nucleotides are TGTGCCAGCATTGATCCAGCAGCCACTAGCGGGGGGGCCTGGGAGACCCAGTACTTC. This sequence encodes CASIDPAATSGGAWETQYF.

The chain has TRBV5-1 and TRBJ2-3, with D possibly being TRBD2 (5 bases). The CDR3 totals 17 residues. From germline, CDR1 is SGHRS and CDR2 YFSETQ. V was shortened by 0 bases and J by 2 bases, with 16 bases between the two germline ends. As DNA, the CDR3 is TGCGCCAGCAGCTTGGCCCCCCTCACTAGTCTCACAGATACGCAGTATTTT. It specifies CASSLAPLTSLTDTQYF.

The chain couples TRBV6-1 to TRBJ1-2, with D uncertain. Trimming pared 6 bases from V and 2 bases from J, leaving 7 bases between. Germline values: CDR1 MNHNS, CDR2 SASEGT. The CDR3 totals 12 residues. This CDR3 reads CASRDLNYGYTF. DNA for the CDR3: TGTGCCAGCAGGGATCTAAACTATGGCTACACCTTC.

This sequence joins TRBV2 and TRBJ2-7; D is possibly TRBD2 (6 bases). CDR1 is SNHLY and CDR2 is FYNNEI in the germline V gene. The CDR3 contains 11 residues. V lost 11 bases and J 2 bases, leaving 10 bases between the germline ends. CDR3 DNA: TGTGCCGGGGGGTTCACCTACGAGCAGTACGTC. Translation gives CAGGFTYEQYV.

This clone was seen just once. J is TRBJ2-1 and V is TRBV4-3, with D hard to call. V was cut by 4 bases and J by 2 bases, with 18 bases left in between. The CDR3 runs to 17 residues. Germline V gives CDR1 LGHNA, CDR2 YSLEER. The CDR3 reads CASSPTFAQLAYNEQFF. CDR3 nucleotides: TGCGCCAGCAGCCCGACATTTGCGCAGCTAGCCTACAATGAGCAGTTCTTC.